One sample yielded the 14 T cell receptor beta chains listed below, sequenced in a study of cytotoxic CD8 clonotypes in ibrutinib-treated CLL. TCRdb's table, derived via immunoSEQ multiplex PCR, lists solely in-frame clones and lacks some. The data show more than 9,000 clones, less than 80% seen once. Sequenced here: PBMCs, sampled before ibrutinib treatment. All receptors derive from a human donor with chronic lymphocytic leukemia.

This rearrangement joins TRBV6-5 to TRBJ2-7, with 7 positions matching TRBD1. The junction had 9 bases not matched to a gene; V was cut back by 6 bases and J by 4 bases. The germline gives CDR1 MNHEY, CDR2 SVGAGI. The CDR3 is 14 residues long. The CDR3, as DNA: TGTGCCAGCAGAAACGACAGGGTCTCTTACGAGCAGTACTTC. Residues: CASRNDRVSYEQYF.

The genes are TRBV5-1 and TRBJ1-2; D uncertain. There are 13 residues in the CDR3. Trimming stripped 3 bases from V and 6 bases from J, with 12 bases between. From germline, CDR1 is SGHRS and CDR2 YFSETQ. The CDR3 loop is CASSWTEKNGYTF. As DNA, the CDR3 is TGCGCCAGCAGCTGGACTGAGAAGAATGGCTACACCTTC.

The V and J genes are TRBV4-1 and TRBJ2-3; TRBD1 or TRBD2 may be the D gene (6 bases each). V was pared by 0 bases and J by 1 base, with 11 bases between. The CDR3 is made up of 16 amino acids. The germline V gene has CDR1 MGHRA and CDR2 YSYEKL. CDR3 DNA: TGCGCCAGCAGCCAAGAAGGGGGGCAGGGCACAGATACGCAGTATTTT. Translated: CASSQEGGQGTDTQYF.

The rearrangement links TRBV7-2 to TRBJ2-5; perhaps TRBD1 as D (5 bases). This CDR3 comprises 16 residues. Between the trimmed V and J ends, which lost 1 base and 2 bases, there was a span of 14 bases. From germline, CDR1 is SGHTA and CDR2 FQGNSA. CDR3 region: CASSLGASRGQETQYF. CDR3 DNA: TGTGCCAGCAGCTTAGGAGCCTCTAGGGGACAAGAGACCCAGTACTTC.

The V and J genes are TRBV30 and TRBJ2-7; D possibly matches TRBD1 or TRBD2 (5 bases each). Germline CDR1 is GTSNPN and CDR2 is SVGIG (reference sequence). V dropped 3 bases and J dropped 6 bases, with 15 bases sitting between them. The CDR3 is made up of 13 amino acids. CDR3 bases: TGTGCCTGGAGGGAGAGGGGCTGGGCCGAGCAGTACTTC. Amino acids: CAWRERGWAEQYF.

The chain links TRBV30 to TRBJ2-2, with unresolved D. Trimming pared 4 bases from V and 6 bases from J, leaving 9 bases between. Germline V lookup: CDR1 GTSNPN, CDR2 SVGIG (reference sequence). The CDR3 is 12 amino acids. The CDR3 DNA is TGTGCCTGGAAATCCCGCGCCGGGGAGCTGTTTTTT. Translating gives CAWKSRAGELFF.

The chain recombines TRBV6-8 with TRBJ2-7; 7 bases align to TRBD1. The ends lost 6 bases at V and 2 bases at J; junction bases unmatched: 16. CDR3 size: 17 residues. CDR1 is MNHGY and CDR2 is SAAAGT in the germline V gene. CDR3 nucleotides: TGTGCCAGCAGGGGACGGGACAGTATATTTAACCCCTACGAGCAGTACTTC. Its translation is CASRGRDSIFNPYEQYF.

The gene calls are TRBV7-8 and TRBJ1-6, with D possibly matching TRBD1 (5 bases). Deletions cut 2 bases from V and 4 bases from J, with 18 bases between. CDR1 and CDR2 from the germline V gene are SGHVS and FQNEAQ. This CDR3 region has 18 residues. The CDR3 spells CASSLKGSGTTYNSPLHF. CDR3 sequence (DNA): TGTGCCAGCAGCTTAAAGGGGTCGGGGACCACTTATAATTCACCCCTCCACTTT.

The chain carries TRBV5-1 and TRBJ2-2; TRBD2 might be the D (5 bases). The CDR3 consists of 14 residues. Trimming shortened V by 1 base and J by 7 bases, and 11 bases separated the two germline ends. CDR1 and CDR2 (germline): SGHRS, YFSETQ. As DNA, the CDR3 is TGCGCCAGCAGCTTGAAACGGGCGGGCGGGGAGCTGTTTTTT. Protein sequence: CASSLKRAGGELFF.

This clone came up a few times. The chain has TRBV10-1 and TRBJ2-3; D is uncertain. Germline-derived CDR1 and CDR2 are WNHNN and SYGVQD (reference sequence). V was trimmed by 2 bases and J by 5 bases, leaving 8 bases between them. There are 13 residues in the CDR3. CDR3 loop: CASSENPGDTQYF. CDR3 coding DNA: TGCGCCAGCAGTGAGAACCCCGGAGATACGCAGTATTTT.

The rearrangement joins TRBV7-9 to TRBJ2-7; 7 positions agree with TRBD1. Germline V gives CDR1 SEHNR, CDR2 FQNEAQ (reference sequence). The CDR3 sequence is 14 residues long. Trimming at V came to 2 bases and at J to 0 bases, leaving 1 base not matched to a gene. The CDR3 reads CASSLRDSSYEQYF. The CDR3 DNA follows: TGTGCCAGCAGCTTACGGGACAGCTCCTACGAGCAGTACTTC.

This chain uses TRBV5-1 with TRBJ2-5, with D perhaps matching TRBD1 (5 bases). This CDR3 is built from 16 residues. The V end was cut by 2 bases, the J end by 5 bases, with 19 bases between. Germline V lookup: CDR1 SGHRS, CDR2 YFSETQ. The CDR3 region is CASSFLFTGPGETQYF. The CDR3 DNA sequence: TGCGCCAGCAGCTTTCTATTCACAGGCCCCGGGGAGACCCAGTACTTC.

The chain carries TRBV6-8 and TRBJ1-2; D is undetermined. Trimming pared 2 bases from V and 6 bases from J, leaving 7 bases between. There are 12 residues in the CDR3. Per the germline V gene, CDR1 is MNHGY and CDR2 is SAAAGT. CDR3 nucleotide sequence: TGTGCCAGCAGTTACCGGGGAAATGGCTACACCTTC. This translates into CASSYRGNGYTF.

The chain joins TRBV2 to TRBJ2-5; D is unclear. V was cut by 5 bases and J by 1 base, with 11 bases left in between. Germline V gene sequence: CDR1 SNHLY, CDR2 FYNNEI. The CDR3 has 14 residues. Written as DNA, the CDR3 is TGTGCCAGCAGTCGGAAGGCGGTCCAAGAGACCCAGTACTTC. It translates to CASSRKAVQETQYF.